This TCR beta chain was identified during a study of CD8 T cells in Susac syndrome. The study's findings and limits: The number of individuals included in the study's TCR sequencing and HLA analysis was acknowledged as relatively small.

Details on this clonotype: Its antigen remains unidentified.

Trimming took 6 bases from V and 4 from J; bases not matched to a gene: 4. This CDR3 is 14 amino acids long. The germline V gene has CDR1 LNHNV and CDR2 YYDKDF (reference sequence). CD8+ and CD4+ T cells taken from blood had their TCR beta sequenced. The TEMRA cells underwent FACS enrichment, while the CD8+ and CD4+ T cells underwent negative isolation. The RNA input was roughly 0.45 to 1 ug, and it was reverse transcribed with random hexamers. An immunoSEQ multiplex PCR generated amplified TCR beta CDR3 products spanning 54 Vbeta and 13 Jbeta. TCRdb recomputed calls from the immunoSEQ multiplex PCR reads with MiXCR, one row per CDR3 protein. The sample contains about 150,000 distinct CDR3 sequences, less than 97% of which appear only once.

V and J are TRBV15 and TRBJ1-1; 11 bases are a match to TRBD1. This receptor was obtained from a human donor with multiple sclerosis. Sequenced input: CD8+ T cells from PBMCs. CDR3 DNA: TGTGCCACCAGACGGGACAGGGGGGCCACTGAAGCTTTCTTT. Translated: CATRRDRGATEAFF.